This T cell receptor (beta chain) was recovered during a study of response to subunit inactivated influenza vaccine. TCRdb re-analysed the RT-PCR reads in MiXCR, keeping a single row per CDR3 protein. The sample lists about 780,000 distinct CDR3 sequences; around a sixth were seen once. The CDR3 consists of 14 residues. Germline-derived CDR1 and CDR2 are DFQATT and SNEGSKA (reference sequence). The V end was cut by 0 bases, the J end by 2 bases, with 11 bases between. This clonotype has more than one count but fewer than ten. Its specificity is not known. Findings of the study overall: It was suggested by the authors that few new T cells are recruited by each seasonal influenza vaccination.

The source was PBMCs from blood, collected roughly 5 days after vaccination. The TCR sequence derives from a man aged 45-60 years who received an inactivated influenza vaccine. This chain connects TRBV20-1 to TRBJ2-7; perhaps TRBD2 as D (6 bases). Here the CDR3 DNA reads TGCAGTGCTAGAGAGCTTAGCGGCCCCTACGAGCAGTACTTC. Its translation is CSARELSGPYEQYF.